This T cell receptor beta chain comes out of a study of T cell responses to AZD1222 COVID-19 vaccine. The study, taken as a whole, reports: Of spike-specific TCRs, nearly half reportedly target regions left unmutated in variants. In all cases, repertoires were sampled only after the peak T cell response. Clonal diversity was possibly underestimated; the donors were predominantly white British and more often female.

TCRdb's copy holds only in-frame clones and misses some; the assay was immunoSEQ multiplex PCR. The sample has about 110,000 clones, 81% seen once. Comment on this clone: Its specificity is unknown.

Sequences were derived from peripheral blood, sampled on day 0 of AZD1222 vaccination. This sequence was found in an adult in good health.

The CDR3 spells CATRSNRGGRETQYF. CDR3 nucleotides: TGTGCCACCCGGTCCAACAGGGGGGGGAGGGAGACCCAGTACTTC. V gene TRBV2 combines with J gene TRBJ2-5, with a weak D call TRBD1 (8 bases). Trimming removed 10 bases at V and 5 bases at J, with 23 bases between. From germline, CDR1 is SNHLY and CDR2 FYNNEI. The CDR3 covers 15 residues.